These T cell receptor beta chains were read from a single sample in a study of blood T cell repertoires in COVID-19. Assay: immunoSEQ multiplex PCR; the TCRdb copy retains only in-frame clones and omits some. Counted here are roughly 69,000 clones, 80% to 90% occurring once; the ten biggest clones make up approximately 4%. Sequencing was performed on PBMCs or T cells enriched from blood (not recorded which). Receptors were obtained from a woman aged 40 to 55 with acute COVID-19. The CDR3 runs from the conserved cysteine through the conserved F or W. The D gene is left open where the match is weak. Clone size is given for some rows only: seen once, a few or many times, or a class if the clone is expanded.

cdr3_length | clone_size | j_call | v_call | d_call | cdr3_aa | cdr3_nt
13 | NA | TRBJ1-1 | TRBV29-1 | NA | CSGGQLLNTEAFF | TGCAGCGGCGGACAGCTTCTGAACACTGAAGCTTTCTTT
14 | NA | TRBJ1-3 | TRBV5-1 | NA | CASSLTGPGDTIYF | TGCGCCAGCAGCTTGACAGGTCCAGGGGACACCATATATTTT
15 | NA | TRBJ2-4 | TRBV27 | NA | CATAPITNAKNIQYF | TGTGCCACCGCGCCCATAACTAATGCCAAAAACATTCAGTACTTC
18 | NA | TRBJ2-3 | TRBV9 | TRBD2 | CASSVVGLAGQGTDTQYF | TGTGCCAGCAGCGTAGTTGGCCTAGCGGGCCAAGGCACAGATACGCAGTATTTT
15 | NA | TRBJ1-2 | TRBV6-5 | TRBD1 | CASRGDRGFSYGYTF | TGTGCCAGCAGGGGCGACAGGGGATTTAGCTATGGCTACACCTTC
13 | few | TRBJ1-2 | TRBV6-6 | TRBD1 | CASSSQGARGYTF | TGTGCCAGCAGTTCCCAGGGGGCGCGGGGCTACACCTTC
11 | NA | TRBJ1-1 | TRBV6-1 | TRBD1 | CASSYLGQAFF | TGTGCCAGCAGTTATCTGGGACAGGCTTTCTTT
23 | medium-sized | TRBJ2-3 | TRBV27 | TRBD2 | CASSLPNASLQGATGLAPDTQYF | TGTGCCAGCAGTTTACCAAACGCGAGTCTACAGGGAGCAACGGGACTAGCTCCAGATACGCAGTATTTT
13 | NA | TRBJ1-2 | TRBV5-1 | NA | CASSAHVGNGYTF | TGCGCCAGCAGCGCACATGTTGGTAATGGCTACACCTTC
12 | NA | TRBJ1-2 | TRBV6-5 | TRBD1 | CGTRTGNYGYTF | TGTGGCACACGGACAGGGAACTATGGCTACACCTTC
15 | NA | TRBJ2-2 | TRBV15 | NA | CATSRAAGNTGELFF | TGTGCCACCTCCCGCGCGGCCGGGAACACCGGGGAGCTGTTTTTT
15 | NA | TRBJ2-3 | TRBV5-6 | NA | CASSTLAEPTDTQYF | TGTGCCAGCAGCACTTTAGCGGAGCCCACAGATACGCAGTATTTT
15 | NA | TRBJ2-4 | TRBV29-1 | TRBD2 | CSVLGLAGSKNIQYF | TGCAGCGTTCTCGGACTAGCGGGGTCCAAAAACATTCAGTACTTC
14 | few | TRBJ2-7 | TRBV5-4 | NA | CASSLETGSNEQYF | TGTGCCAGCAGCTTGGAAACGGGATCCAACGAGCAGTACTTC
14 | NA | TRBJ2-3 | TRBV29-1 | TRBD1 | CSADREVGTDTQYF | TGCAGCGCTGACAGGGAAGTAGGCACAGATACGCAGTATTTT
16 | once | TRBJ1-4 | TRBV4-1 | NA | CASSQEVPITNEKLFF | TGCGCCAGCAGCCAAGAAGTCCCGATAACAAATGAAAAACTGTTTTTT
16 | NA | TRBJ1-2 | TRBV28 | TRBD1 | CASSSPSGTGGSGYTF | TGTGCCAGCAGTTCCCCCTCCGGGACAGGGGGCTCTGGCTACACCTTC
14 | NA | TRBJ2-5 | TRBV27 | NA | CASSASASGETQYF | TGTGCCAGCAGCGCTTCTGCCTCCGGAGAGACCCAGTACTTC
16 | NA | TRBJ1-4 | TRBV4-2 | NA | CASSQDPSGQGEKLFF | TGTGCCAGCAGCCAAGACCCCTCGGGACAAGGGGAAAAACTGTTTTTT
15 | few | TRBJ1-1 | TRBV5-1 | TRBD1 | CASSLFGTGQTEAFF | TGCGCCAGCAGCTTATTTGGGACAGGGCAAACTGAAGCTTTCTTT
15 | NA | TRBJ1-2 | TRBV5-1 | NA | CASSLDSPGDYGYTF | TGCGCCAGCAGCTTGGATTCGCCAGGGGACTATGGCTACACCTTC
16 | few | TRBJ2-5 | TRBV11-2 | TRBD2 | CASSLVGLAGGETQYF | TGTGCCAGCAGCTTAGTTGGACTAGCGGGAGGGGAGACCCAGTACTTC
13 | few | TRBJ2-1 | TRBV2 | NA | CASNGRGLYEQFF | TGTGCCAGCAACGGTCGGGGATTATATGAGCAGTTCTTC
11 | NA | TRBJ2-3 | TRBV20-1 | NA | CSASSRGARYF | TGCAGTGCTAGCTCCCGGGGGGCTCGGTATTTT
15 | NA | TRBJ2-6 | TRBV10-3 | NA | CAIRDGESGANVLTF | TGTGCCATTCGTGACGGGGAGTCTGGGGCCAACGTCCTGACTTTC
15 | NA | TRBJ2-1 | TRBV29-1 | NA | CSVEDPMTGRNEQFF | TGCAGCGTTGAAGATCCTATGACAGGGAGGAATGAGCAGTTCTTC
17 | NA | TRBJ2-1 | TRBV7-2 | TRBD2 | CASSPGTSGRINNEQFF | TGTGCCAGCAGCCCAGGGACTAGCGGGAGGATCAACAATGAGCAGTTCTTC
14 | once | TRBJ1-4 | TRBV5-1 | NA | CASSSRTADEKLFF | TGCGCCAGCAGCTCCCGGACAGCCGACGAAAAACTGTTTTTT
15 | NA | TRBJ2-3 | TRBV5-1 | NA | CASRTRDGRTDTQYF | TGCGCCAGCAGAACGCGGGACGGACGCACAGATACGCAGTATTTT
15 | few | TRBJ2-5 | TRBV5-6 | NA | CASSLLGRGQETQYF | TGTGCCAGCAGCTTGTTGGGCAGGGGCCAAGAGACCCAGTACTTC
13 | NA | TRBJ2-7 | TRBV6-5 | NA | CASTLGQNYEQYF | TGTGCCAGCACCTTAGGACAGAATTACGAGCAGTACTTC
16 | NA | TRBJ1-1 | TRBV5-8 | NA | CASSLVFGQMVPEAFF | TGTGCCAGCAGCTTGGTCTTCGGACAAATGGTACCTGAAGCTTTCTTT
14 | NA | TRBJ2-2 | TRBV28 | NA | CASMRRAQWGELFF | TGTGCCAGCATGCGGCGGGCCCAATGGGGGGAGCTGTTTTTT
15 | once | TRBJ2-7 | TRBV5-4 | NA | CASSLGGTKSYEQYF | TGTGCCAGCAGCTTGGGGGGGACAAAGTCCTACGAGCAGTACTTC